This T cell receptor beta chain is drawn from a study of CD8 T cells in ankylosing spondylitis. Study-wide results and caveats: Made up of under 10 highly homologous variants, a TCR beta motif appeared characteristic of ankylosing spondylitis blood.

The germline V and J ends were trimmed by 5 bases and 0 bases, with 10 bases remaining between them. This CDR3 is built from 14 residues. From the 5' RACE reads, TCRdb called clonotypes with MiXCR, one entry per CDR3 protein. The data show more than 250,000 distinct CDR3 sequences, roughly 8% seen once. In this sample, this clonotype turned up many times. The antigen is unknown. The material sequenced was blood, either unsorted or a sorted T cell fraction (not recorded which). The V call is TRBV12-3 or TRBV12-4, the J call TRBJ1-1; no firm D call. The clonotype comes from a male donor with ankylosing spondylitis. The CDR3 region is CASSQETMNTEAFF. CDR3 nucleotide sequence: TGTGCCAGCAGTCAGGAGACCATGAACACTGAAGCTTTCTTT.